This T cell receptor (beta chain) emerged from a study of cytomegalovirus exposure and HLA in healthy donors. Of note for this clone: What it binds is not known.

In the PCR, 60 Vbeta and 13 Jbeta primers were used. The protocol was immunoSEQ multiplex PCR, while the TCRdb copy is restricted to in-frame clones and leaves out a portion. Seen here are under 200,000 clones, 68% observed once, and the top ten hold roughly 4.4%. Study outcomes and limitations: Sequences of the TCR beta chain were said to predict the HLA-A and HLA-B alleles of most subjects accurately. In a later analysis, donors in an Asian-associated ancestry cluster reportedly had fewer N-insertions in productive TCRs than the cohort mean. Most of the TCR beta V segments (in an earlier analysis) were productive either about 87% or about 30% of the time.

Trimming removed 2 bases from V and 0 bases from J, with 7 bases in between. There are 14 residues in the CDR3. Per germline, CDR1 SGHTA and CDR2 FQGNSA. The receptor's source is a woman under 30 in good health and CMV-seropositive. The chain has TRBV7-2 and TRBJ1-1; D unresolved. Sequencing was carried out using PBMCs. The CDR3 nucleotides are TGTGCCAGCAGCTTACAATCCCTGAACACTGAAGCTTTCTTT. Translated, it gives CASSLQSLNTEAFF.